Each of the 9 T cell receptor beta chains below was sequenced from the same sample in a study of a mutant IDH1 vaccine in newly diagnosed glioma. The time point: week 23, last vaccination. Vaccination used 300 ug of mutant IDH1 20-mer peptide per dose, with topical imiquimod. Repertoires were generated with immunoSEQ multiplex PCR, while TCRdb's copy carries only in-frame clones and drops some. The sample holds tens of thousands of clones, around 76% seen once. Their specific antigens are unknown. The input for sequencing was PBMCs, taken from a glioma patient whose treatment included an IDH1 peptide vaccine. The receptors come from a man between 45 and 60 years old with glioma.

The CDR3 region is CAISESSANMNTEAFF. In DNA, the CDR3 is TGTGCCATCAGTGAGTCTAGCGCAAATATGAACACTGAAGCTTTCTTT. The chain employs TRBV10-3 and TRBJ1-1; D not resolved. Trimming took 0 bases from V and 0 from J, leaving 11 bases between them. CDR3 size: 16 residues. CDR1 ENHRY and CDR2 SYGVKD come from the germline V gene.

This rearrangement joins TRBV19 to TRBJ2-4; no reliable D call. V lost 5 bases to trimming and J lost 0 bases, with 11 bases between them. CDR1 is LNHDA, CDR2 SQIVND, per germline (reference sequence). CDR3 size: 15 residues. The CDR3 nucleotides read TGTGCCAGTAGTTCGGCCCGACTAGCCAAAAACATTCAGTACTTC. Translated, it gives CASSSARLAKNIQYF.

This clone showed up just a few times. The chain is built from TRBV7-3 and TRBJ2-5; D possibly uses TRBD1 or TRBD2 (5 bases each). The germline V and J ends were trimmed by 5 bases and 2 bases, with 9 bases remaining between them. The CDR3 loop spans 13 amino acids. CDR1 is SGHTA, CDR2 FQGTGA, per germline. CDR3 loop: CASSPWGQETQYF. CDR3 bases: TGTGCCAGCAGCCCCTGGGGGCAAGAGACCCAGTACTTC.

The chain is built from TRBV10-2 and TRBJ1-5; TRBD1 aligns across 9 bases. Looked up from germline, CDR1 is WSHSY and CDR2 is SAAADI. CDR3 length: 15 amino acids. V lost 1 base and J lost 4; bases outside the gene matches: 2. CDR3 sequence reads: CASSEFGQGNQPQHF. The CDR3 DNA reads TGCGCCAGCAGTGAGTTCGGACAGGGGAATCAGCCCCAGCATTTT.

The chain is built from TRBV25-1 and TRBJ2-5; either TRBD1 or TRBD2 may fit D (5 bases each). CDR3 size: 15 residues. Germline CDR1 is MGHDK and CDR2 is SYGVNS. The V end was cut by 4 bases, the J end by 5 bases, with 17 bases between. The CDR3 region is CASSASLRDGETQYF. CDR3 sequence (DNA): TGTGCCAGCAGTGCCTCTCTCAGGGACGGGGAGACCCAGTACTTC.

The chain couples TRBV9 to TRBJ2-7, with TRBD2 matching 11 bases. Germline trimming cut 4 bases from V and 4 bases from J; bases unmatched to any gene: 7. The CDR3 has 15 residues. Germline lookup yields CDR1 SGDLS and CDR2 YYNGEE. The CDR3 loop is CASSPTLAGGYEQYF. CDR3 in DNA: TGTGCCAGCAGCCCGACGCTAGCGGGGGGTTACGAGCAGTACTTC.

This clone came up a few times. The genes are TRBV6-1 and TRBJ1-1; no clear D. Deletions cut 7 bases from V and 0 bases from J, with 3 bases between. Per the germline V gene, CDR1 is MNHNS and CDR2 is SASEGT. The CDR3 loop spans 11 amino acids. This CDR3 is CASTLNTEAFF. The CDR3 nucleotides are TGTGCCAGCACCTTGAACACTGAAGCTTTCTTT.

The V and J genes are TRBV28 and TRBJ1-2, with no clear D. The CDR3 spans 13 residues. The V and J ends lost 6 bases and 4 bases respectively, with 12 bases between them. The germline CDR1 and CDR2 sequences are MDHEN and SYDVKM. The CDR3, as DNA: TGTGCCAGCAGCCGTACTGCCGGCTATGGCTACACCTTC. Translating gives CASSRTAGYGYTF.

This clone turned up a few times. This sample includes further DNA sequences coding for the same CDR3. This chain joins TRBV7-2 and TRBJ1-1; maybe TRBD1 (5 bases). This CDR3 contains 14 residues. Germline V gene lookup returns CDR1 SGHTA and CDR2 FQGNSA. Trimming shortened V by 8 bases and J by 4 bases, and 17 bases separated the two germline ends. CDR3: CASSSTGGVTEAFF. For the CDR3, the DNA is TGTGCCAGCTCCAGCACTGGAGGGGTCACTGAAGCTTTCTTT.